The sequence of this T cell receptor beta chain was determined in a study of blood T cell repertoires in COVID-19. Study-level information: Samples came from the United States, Italy and Spain, spanning acute and convalescent COVID-19. T cells, B-cell-depleted T cells, or PBMCs provided the cDNA or gDNA that served as material.

V was shortened by 2 bases and J by 8 bases, with 15 bases between the two germline ends. The CDR3 totals 14 residues. Germline V lookup: CDR1 MNHNS, CDR2 SASEGT. This table comes from immunoSEQ multiplex PCR, and its TCRdb copy is limited to in-frame clones, with some not included. The data show about 170,000 clones, with around nine tenths seen just once and 3.7% held by the top ten. This clone was observed a single time. Sequencing was carried out using peripheral blood. The receptor was derived from a man aged 18 to 29 with active or convalescent COVID-19. The V and J genes are TRBV6-1 and TRBJ1-2; no firm D call. The CDR3 reads CASSEYRESGGYTF. CDR3 DNA sequence: TGTGCCAGCAGTGAATATAGAGAGTCGGGGGGCTACACCTTC.